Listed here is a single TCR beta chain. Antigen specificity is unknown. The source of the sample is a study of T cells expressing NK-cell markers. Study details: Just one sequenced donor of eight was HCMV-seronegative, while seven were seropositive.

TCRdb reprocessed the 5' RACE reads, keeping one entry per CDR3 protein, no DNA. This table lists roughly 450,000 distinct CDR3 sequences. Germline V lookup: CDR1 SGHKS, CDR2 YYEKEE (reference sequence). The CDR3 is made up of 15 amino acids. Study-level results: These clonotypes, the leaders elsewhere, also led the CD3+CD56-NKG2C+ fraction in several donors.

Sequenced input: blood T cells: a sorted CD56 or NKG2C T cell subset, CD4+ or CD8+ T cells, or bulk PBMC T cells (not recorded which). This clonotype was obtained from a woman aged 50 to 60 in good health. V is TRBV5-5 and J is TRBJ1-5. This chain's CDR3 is CASSSAQGRDQPQHF.